Each of the 15 T cell receptor beta chains below was sequenced from the same sample in a study of response to subunit inactivated influenza vaccine. TCRdb recomputed calls from the RT-PCR reads with MiXCR, one row per CDR3 protein. The sample shows some 200,000 distinct CDR3 sequences, about 12% of them seen only once. This sample was also put to use in a study of T cells expressing NK-cell markers. That source adds: Template switching by 5'RACE with UMIs generated the TCR beta cDNA.

The material was CD8+ T cells sorted from PBMCs, obtained about 11 days after vaccination. These receptors were obtained from a man aged 50-60 years who received an inactivated influenza vaccine.

The V and J genes are TRBV12-3 or TRBV12-4 and TRBJ1-1; D call uncertain. CDR3 length: 12 amino acids. Trimming removed 4 bases at V and 4 bases at J, with 7 bases between. The CDR3 DNA reads as TGTGCCAGCAGTTACCGGAGCACTGAAGCTTTCTTT. It yields the protein CASSYRSTEAFF.

This clonotype was observed a few times. V usage is TRBV30 and J usage is TRBJ1-1; D is ambiguous. Germline V gene lookup returns CDR1 GTSNPN and CDR2 SVGIG (reference sequence). Trimming took off 0 bases at V and 5 bases at J, with 10 bases between the two ends. The CDR3 is made up of 13 amino acids. The CDR3 reads CAWSVGFMTEAFF. The CDR3 nucleotides read TGTGCCTGGAGTGTGGGGTTCATGACTGAAGCTTTCTTT. The whole variable domain, filled in from reference TRBV30 and TRBJ1-1, reads SQTIHQWPATLVQPVGSPLSLECTVEGTSNPNLYWYRQAAGRGLQLLFYSVGIGQISSEVPQNLSASRPQDRQFILSSKKLLLSDSGFYLCAWSVGFMTEAFFGQGTRLTVV.

The chain links TRBV9 to TRBJ2-2; D is uncertain. Germline V gene data show CDR1 as SGDLS and CDR2 as YYNGEE. The CDR3 loop spans 11 amino acids. The germline V and J ends were trimmed by 3 bases and 8 bases, with 5 bases remaining between them. The CDR3 loop is CASSEQGELFF. DNA for the CDR3: TGTGCCAGCAGCGAGCAGGGGGAGCTGTTTTTT.

As concerns this clonotype: A much bigger clone sits one base away, suggesting this may be a read error. The chain has TRBV15 and TRBJ1-2; D remains unclear. Germline V CDR1 and CDR2: LNHNV, YYDKDF (reference sequence). The length of the CDR3 is 16 residues. V was trimmed by 0 bases and J by 0 bases, leaving 11 bases between them. CDR3 residues: CATSRDAGVTNYGYTF. CDR3 DNA sequence: TGTGCCACCAGCAGAGATGCAGGTGTTACTAACTATGGCTACACCTTC.

In this sample, this clonotype turned up a few times. The chain is built from TRBV30 and TRBJ2-7; D is uncertain. The CDR3 is 14 amino acids. Germline V gives CDR1 GTSNPN, CDR2 SVGIG (reference sequence). Trimming pared 0 bases from V and 2 bases from J, leaving 11 bases between. The CDR3 DNA reads TGTGCCTGGAGTGTATCACGCACCGCCTACGAGCAGTACTTC. Protein: CAWSVSRTAYEQYF. The full variable domain, in which reference TRBV30 and TRBJ2-7 provide the parts outside the CDR3, is SQTIHQWPATLVQPVGSPLSLECTVEGTSNPNLYWYRQAAGRGLQLLFYSVGIGQISSEVPQNLSASRPQDRQFILSSKKLLLSDSGFYLCAWSVSRTAYEQYFGPGTRLTVT.

The J gene is TRBJ2-5, the V gene TRBV27; 8 bases fit TRBD2. Germline-derived CDR1 and CDR2 are MNHEY and SMNVEV (reference sequence). The CDR3 runs to 16 residues. The J segment lost 2 bases and the V segment lost 1 base, leaving 6 bases of the junction unmatched. The CDR3 DNA is TGTGCCAGCAGTTTATGGGCTAGCGGGTTTCAAGAGACCCAGTACTTC. Residues: CASSLWASGFQETQYF.

In this sample, this clonotype turned up a few times. The gene calls are TRBV7-6 and TRBJ1-2, with TRBD1 matching 9 bases. CDR3 length: 16 amino acids. CDR1 and CDR2 from the germline V gene are SGHVS and FNYEAQ. The ends lost 5 bases at V and 6 bases at J; junction bases unmatched: 13. As DNA, the CDR3 is TGTGCCAGCAGCACCTCCTGGTCGGGACAGGGACATGGCTACACCTTC. Translation gives CASSTSWSGQGHGYTF.

The chain has TRBV24-1 and TRBJ1-4; D is undetermined. This CDR3 is built from 14 residues. Germline CDR1 is KGHDR and CDR2 is SFDVKD. V shed 2 bases and J shed 8 bases, with 11 bases lying between them. The CDR3 nucleotides are TGTGCCACCAGTGATTCCACCGAAGGGGAAAAACTGTTTTTT. This sequence encodes CATSDSTEGEKLFF.

This clonotype was picked up a small number of times. The chain uses TRBV4-2 and TRBJ1-1; no reliable D call. Per the germline V gene, CDR1 is LGHNA and CDR2 is YNFKEQ. This CDR3 is built from 14 residues. Trimming shortened V by 0 bases and J by 0 bases, and 5 bases separated the two germline ends. The CDR3 coding sequence is TGTGCCAGCAGCCAAGAAACAGTGAACACTGAAGCTTTCTTT. Translation gives CASSQETVNTEAFF.

The chain is built from TRBV12-2 and TRBJ2-3; TRBD2 was called by the table and not checked on the DNA. TRBV12-2 is listed as a pseudogene. This CDR3 spans 19 amino acids. CDR3 DNA sequence: TGTGCAAGTCGGCCTCTTTTGGAGGCACTAGCGGGGTACACAGATACGCAGTATTTT. Translating it yields CASRPLLEALAGYTDTQYF.

The chain combines TRBV9 with TRBJ2-7, with 8 bases identical to TRBD2. CDR1 SGDLS and CDR2 YYNGEE come from the germline V gene. After removal of 3 bases from V and 3 bases from J, the junction contained 5 bases not matched to a gene. CDR3 length: 14 amino acids. As DNA, the CDR3 is TGTGCCAGCAGCGAAGCGGGAGCCCACTACGAGCAGTACTTC. Translated, it gives CASSEAGAHYEQYF.

This clonotype came up a few times. The chain combines TRBV5-1 with TRBJ2-7; 14 bases are a match to TRBD2. In germline, CDR1 is SGHRS, CDR2 YFSETQ. The V segment lost 2 bases and the J segment 6 bases; nucleotides outside the gene matches: 4. There are 15 residues in the CDR3. Here the CDR3 reads CASSFSGTSGGEQYF. The CDR3 nucleotides read TGCGCCAGCAGCTTCTCCGGGACTAGCGGGGGCGAGCAGTACTTC.

This chain links TRBV7-9 with TRBJ2-3; the D is unclear. Germline lookup yields CDR1 SEHNR and CDR2 FQNEAQ (reference sequence). The CDR3 is 11 residues long. With 10 bases removed from V and 6 bases from J, the gap between germline ends came to 11 bases. CDR3 region: CATVGVDTQYF. The CDR3 DNA is TGTGCCACCGTCGGAGTGGATACGCAGTATTTT.

This clonotype was observed many times. This chain joins TRBV28 and TRBJ2-5; weak D call: TRBD1 (6 bases). The V and J ends lost 6 bases and 2 bases respectively, with 19 bases between them. The CDR3 totals 16 residues. CDR1 is MDHEN and CDR2 is SYDVKM in the germline V gene. This CDR3 reads CASSPAGAASQETQYF. The CDR3 DNA reads TGTGCCAGCAGCCCGGCAGGGGCTGCCTCTCAAGAGACCCAGTACTTC. Supplemented by reference TRBV28 and TRBJ2-5, the full variable domain reads DVKVTQSSRYLVKRTGEKVFLECVQDMDHENMFWYRQDPGLGLRLIYFSYDVKMKEKGDIPEGYSVSREKKERFSLILESASTNQTSMYLCASSPAGAASQETQYFGPGTRLLVL.

This rearrangement joins TRBV29-1 to TRBJ2-2; D might be TRBD2 (6 bases). The CDR3 spans 14 residues. Germline V gene lookup returns CDR1 SQVTM and CDR2 ANQGSEA. V lost 5 bases and J 1 base, leaving 11 bases between the germline ends. The CDR3 DNA reads as TGCAGCGTTTCCCGGGACTTGAACACCGGGGAGCTGTTTTTT. Amino acids: CSVSRDLNTGELFF.